Listed below are T cell receptor beta chains from one sample, sequenced in a study of neurological immune-mediated disorders. TCRdb redid the calling of the 5' RACE reads with MiXCR, one entry per CDR3 protein. The sample lists 15,000 or so distinct CDR3 sequences, roughly 14% occurring once. The specimen was PBMCs. These receptors originate from a man aged 60 to 69 with HTLV-1-associated myelopathy (HAM/TSP). Both conserved end residues are part of each CDR3. The D gene is left open where the match is weak. Size tells how often a clone was seen (once, few, many) or the class of an expanded clone, and some rows leave it out.

d_gene,abundance,j_gene,v_gene,CDR3aa,CDR3nt
NA,many,TRBJ2-5,TRBV3-1,CASSLDVGGQYF,TGTGCCAGCAGCCTTGATGTGGGGGGCCAGTACTTC
NA,many,TRBJ2-2,TRBV12-3/TRBV12-4,CASSSSGWLAGELFF,TGTGCCAGCAGTTCGTCAGGGTGGCTGGCCGGGGAGCTGTTTTTT
TRBD2,medium-sized,TRBJ2-1,TRBV2,CASSGLAGSYNEQFF,TGTGCCAGCAGTGGTCTAGCGGGCTCCTACAATGAGCAGTTCTTC
TRBD2,many,TRBJ2-1,TRBV7-9,CASSPPRTSSDNEQFF,TGTGCCAGCAGCCCTCCACGGACTAGCAGTGACAATGAGCAGTTCTTC
NA,many,TRBJ1-1,TRBV29-1,CSVGGGGRVDTEAFF,TGCAGCGTTGGGGGTGGGGGGCGAGTCGACACTGAAGCTTTCTTT
NA,many,TRBJ2-7,TRBV28,CASSFDSYEQYF,TGTGCCAGCAGTTTTGACAGCTACGAGCAGTACTTC
TRBD1,many,TRBJ2-5,TRBV2,CASTDRGFGETQYF,TGTGCCAGCACCGACAGGGGGTTTGGAGAGACCCAGTACTTC
TRBD1,many,TRBJ2-7,TRBV5-1,CASSLWENRGRSYEQYF,TGCGCCAGCAGCTTGTGGGAGAACAGGGGGCGTTCCTACGAGCAGTACTTC
NA,many,TRBJ2-7,TRBV5-1,CASGRTSYEQYF,TGCGCCAGCGGGCGGACGTCCTACGAGCAGTACTTC
NA,NA,TRBJ2-7,TRBV9,CASSVGLTYEQYF,TGTGCCAGCAGCGTAGGGCTTACCTACGAGCAGTACTTC
TRBD2,NA,TRBJ2-1,TRBV12-3/TRBV12-4,CASSSETSGYNEQFF,TGTGCCAGCAGCTCCGAGACTAGCGGATACAATGAGCAGTTCTTC
TRBD1,many,TRBJ2-5,TRBV9,CASSVADRGLDGAQYF,TGTGCCAGCAGCGTAGCGGACAGGGGTCTGGATGGGGCCCAGTACTTC
TRBD1,many,TRBJ1-1,TRBV5-1,CASSKIGQGNTEAFF,TGCGCCAGCAGCAAAATTGGACAGGGGAACACTGAAGCTTTCTTT
TRBD1,many,TRBJ1-2,TRBV7-2,CASRHPRGPYGYTF,TGTGCCAGCAGACACCCCAGGGGGCCCTATGGCTACACCTTC
TRBD1,NA,TRBJ2-3,TRBV6-6,CASSSPWTGADTQYF,TGTGCCAGCAGTTCGCCGTGGACAGGGGCAGATACGCAGTATTTT
NA,many,TRBJ2-7,TRBV30,CAWRPRATYEQYF,TGTGCCTGGAGGCCCCGGGCTACCTACGAGCAGTACTTC
TRBD2,NA,TRBJ2-4,TRBV4-1,CASQDHGGADIQYF,TGCGCCAGCCAAGATCACGGGGGGGCTGACATTCAGTACTTC
NA,many,TRBJ2-3,TRBV3-1,CASSSRETQYF,TGTGCCAGCAGCTCTCGGGAGACGCAGTATTTT
NA,many,TRBJ2-3,TRBV5-6,CASSLLGTSTDTQYF,TGTGCCAGCAGCTTGTTGGGGACTAGCACAGATACGCAGTATTTT
NA,many,TRBJ1-4,TRBV29-1,CSVEDDRGRSEKLFF,TGCAGCGTTGAAGATGACCGGGGGCGATCTGAAAAACTGTTTTTT
TRBD2,many,TRBJ2-5,TRBV5-1,CASSNSGAQETQYF,TGCGCCAGCAGTAATAGCGGGGCCCAAGAGACCCAGTACTTC
NA,many,TRBJ2-2,TRBV3-1,CASSPQSRFTGELFF,TGTGCCAGCAGCCCCCAGAGTCGGTTCACCGGGGAGCTGTTTTTT
TRBD1,medium-sized,TRBJ2-3,TRBV5-6,CASSLGDRGDTQYF,TGTGCCAGCAGCTTAGGGGACAGGGGAGATACGCAGTATTTT
NA,many,TRBJ2-5,TRBV4-3,CASSQDHPAETQYF,TGCGCCAGCAGCCAAGATCACCCGGCGGAGACCCAGTACTTC
NA,many,TRBJ1-3,TRBV7-7,CASSPSGGPDSGNTIYF,TGTGCCAGCAGCCCCTCGGGCGGGCCGGACTCTGGAAACACCATATATTTT
NA,many,TRBJ2-5,TRBV20-1,CSARLPRGSGETQYF,TGCAGTGCTAGACTTCCCCGGGGCTCCGGGGAGACCCAGTACTTC
NA,many,TRBJ2-5,TRBV13,CASSWRHNLEETQYF,TGTGCCAGCAGCTGGCGACATAACTTAGAGGAGACCCAGTACTTC
TRBD1,medium-sized,TRBJ2-7,TRBV7-9,CASNPDRGLEQYF,TGTGCCAGCAACCCGGACAGGGGGCTTGAGCAGTACTTC
TRBD2,NA,TRBJ2-2,TRBV7-2,CASSPRRSGGTNTGELFF,TGTGCCAGCAGCCCCCGTAGGAGCGGGGGGACTAACACCGGGGAGCTGTTTTTT
NA,many,TRBJ1-2,TRBV20-1,CSARRAGTNYGYTF,TGCAGTGCTAGGCGGGCGGGAACGAACTATGGCTACACCTTC
TRBD2,many,TRBJ2-3,TRBV20-1,CSARDLRGSDTQYF,TGCAGTGCTAGAGATCTGCGGGGGAGCGATACGCAGTATTTT
TRBD1,many,TRBJ2-7,TRBV7-3,CASSLSATGTYEQYF,TGTGCCAGCAGCTTATCAGCGACAGGGACCTACGAGCAGTACTTC
NA,many,TRBJ2-1,TRBV5-1,CASSLGSGDNEQFF,TGCGCCAGCAGCTTGGGTTCCGGAGACAATGAGCAGTTCTTC
NA,NA,TRBJ2-1,TRBV24-1,CATSEGSFSSYNEQFF,TGTGCCACCAGTGAGGGCAGTTTCAGCTCCTACAATGAGCAGTTCTTC
NA,many,TRBJ2-1,TRBV6-2/TRBV6-3,CASRRFGGPDNEQFF,TGTGCCAGCAGGCGTTTCGGGGGACCCGACAATGAGCAGTTCTTC
TRBD2,many,TRBJ2-7,TRBV7-8,CASSLLAGAYEQYF,TGTGCCAGCAGCTTACTGGCGGGGGCCTACGAGCAGTACTTC
NA,few,TRBJ1-6,TRBV19,CASSPQAQTNSPLHF,TGTGCCAGTAGTCCTCAAGCCCAGACTAATTCACCCCTCCACTTT
NA,NA,TRBJ2-7,TRBV18,CASSQNKGEQYF,TGTGCCAGCTCACAGAACAAGGGCGAGCAGTACTTC
TRBD2,NA,TRBJ2-3,TRBV20-1,CSAPIGTSGGRDTQYF,TGCAGTGCTCCTATCGGGACTAGCGGGGGACGAGATACGCAGTATTTT
NA,many,TRBJ1-5,TRBV7-3,CASSLNQPQHF,TGTGCCAGCAGCTTGAATCAGCCCCAGCATTTT
TRBD1,many,TRBJ2-7,TRBV5-1,CASRYGQGSYEQYF,TGCGCCAGCAGATACGGACAGGGGAGCTACGAGCAGTACTTC
TRBD2,many,TRBJ2-3,TRBV9,CASQLAGGTDTQYF,TGTGCCAGCCAACTAGCGGGGGGCACAGATACGCAGTATTTT
TRBD1,many,TRBJ2-2,TRBV10-3,CATLRDSNTGELFF,TGTGCCACACTCAGGGACAGTAACACCGGGGAGCTGTTTTTT
NA,many,TRBJ2-7,TRBV7-8,CASSFNPDAYEQYF,TGTGCCAGCAGCTTTAATCCAGATGCCTACGAGCAGTACTTC
TRBD1,many,TRBJ1-2,TRBV7-2,CASSLGTGANYGYTF,TGTGCCAGCAGCTTGGGGACAGGTGCTAACTATGGCTACACCTTC